Only a few counts were recorded for the clone carrying this T cell receptor beta chain. This specimen comes from a study of control samples from healthy donors and cancer patients. Using immunoSEQ multiplex PCR, the repertoire was profiled, and TCRdb retains in-frame clones only, with some absent. The data hold tens of thousands of clones, with approximately 80% observed a single time. Trimming shortened V by 3 bases and J by 4 bases, and 1 base separated the two germline ends. This CDR3 is built from 11 residues. The germline V gene has CDR1 MNHEY and CDR2 SMNVEV (reference sequence). Source material: blood. The sequence was obtained from a man aged 45-65 years in good health. This rearrangement joins TRBV27 to TRBJ2-1, with D unclear. The DNA of the CDR3 is TGTGCCAGCAGTTTTTACAATGAGCAGTTCTTC. It translates to CASSFYNEQFF.